Shown below are 30 T cell receptor beta chains from a single sample sequenced in a study of cytomegalovirus exposure and HLA in healthy donors. Amplification used 60 Vbeta primers and 13 Jbeta primers. Only in-frame clones appear in the TCRdb table, and some are missing; sequencing was by immunoSEQ multiplex PCR. Of about 270,000 clones listed, under 80% are singletons. The sample consisted of PBMCs. These receptor sequences come from a female donor in good health and CMV-seronegative.

The rearrangement joins TRBV19 to TRBJ2-7, with 11 bases aligning to TRBD2. Unmatched junction bases numbered 1, after V lost 4 bases and J lost 2 bases. This CDR3 spans 14 amino acids. Germline V gene sequence: CDR1 LNHDA, CDR2 SQIVND (reference sequence). CDR3 residues: CASSTSGRTYEQYF. CDR3 sequence (DNA): TGTGCCAGTAGTACTAGCGGGAGGACCTACGAGCAGTACTTC.

The table lists this clone with a count of one. J is TRBJ2-1 and V is TRBV18; 8 nucleotides agree with TRBD2. The V gene's germline CDR1 is KGHSH and CDR2 LQKENI. This CDR3 comprises 14 residues. V shed 1 base and J 8 bases; nucleotides not matched to a gene: 4. As DNA, the CDR3 is TGTGCCAGCTCACCACAGACGGGGGGGGATGAGCAGTTCTTC. It yields the protein CASSPQTGGDEQFF.

The rearrangement joins TRBV6-1 to TRBJ2-5; possible D gene TRBD2, 8 bases. CDR1 and CDR2 from the germline V gene are MNHNS and SASEGT. This CDR3 comprises 15 residues. V was shortened by 5 bases and J by 5 bases, with 18 bases between the two germline ends. Here the CDR3 DNA reads TGTGCCAGCAGTCCCGCCGGGGGGGGACAGGAGACCCAGTACTTC. Its translation: CASSPAGGGQETQYF.

This chain uses TRBV28 with TRBJ1-1; a possible D gene is TRBD1 (5 bases). V lost 6 bases and J lost 3, with 17 bases in between. Germline loops: CDR1 MDHEN, CDR2 SYDVKM. CDR3 length: 15 residues. The CDR3 coding sequence is TGTGCCAGCAGCAGCCCGGGGGGTCGGTACACTGAAGCTTTCTTT. Translation: CASSSPGGRYTEAFF.

The rearrangement joins TRBV5-6 to TRBJ2-5, with TRBD2 matching over 8 bases. CDR1 and CDR2 (germline): SGHDT, YYEEEE. J gave up 5 bases and V 5 bases, and 23 bases lay outside the gene matches. There are 19 residues in the CDR3. The CDR3 sequence: CASRGTRAGEPSSSETQYF. The CDR3 bases are TGTGCCAGCAGGGGGACTAGAGCGGGAGAGCCGTCAAGTTCGGAGACCCAGTACTTC.

The sample holds a few counts of this clone. A read error may produce the germline difference seen at one junction end. The chain links TRBV7-9 to TRBJ1-2; D ambiguous. Germline V gives CDR1 SEHNR, CDR2 FQNEAQ (reference sequence). The CDR3 has 15 residues. The CDR3 bases are TGTTCCAGCAGTCGTAGCCAAGGGAGACTTATGGGATACACCTTC. Its protein product is CSSSRSQGRLMGYTF.

This clone appeared once. This rearrangement joins TRBV11-2 to TRBJ2-5; a possible D gene is TRBD1 (5 bases). The DNA end is a closer match to TRBJ2-7, so the J assignment may be wrong. Germline assignment: CDR1 SGHAT and CDR2 FQNNGV. This CDR3 contains 17 residues. CDR3 DNA sequence: TGTGCCAGCAGCTCGCCACCATCAGGGATCGCCTCCTACGAGCAGTACTTC. Translation: CASSSPPSGIASYEQYF.

The V gene is TRBV5-1, the J gene TRBJ2-1, with TRBD2 identical over 8 bases. The CDR3 has 15 amino acids. The germline CDR1 and CDR2 sequences are SGHRS and YFSETQ. V shed 2 bases and J 7 bases; nucleotides not matched to a gene: 8. CDR3: CASSFLAGPGNEQFF. The CDR3 nucleotides read TGCGCCAGCAGCTTCCTAGCGGGCCCAGGGAATGAGCAGTTCTTC. Full variable domain (outside the CDR3, taken from reference TRBV5-1 and TRBJ2-1): KAGVTQTPRYLIKTRGQQVTLSCSPISGHRSVSWYQQTPGQGLQFLFEYFSETQRNKGNFPGRFSGRQFSNSRSEMNVSTLELGDSALYLCASSFLAGPGNEQFFGPGTRLTVL.

The chain recombines TRBV7-2 with TRBJ2-7; D may be TRBD1 (6 bases). V lost 2 bases and J lost 2, with 13 bases in between. The germline V gene encodes CDR1 SGHTA and CDR2 FQGNSA. The CDR3 has 15 residues. The DNA of the CDR3 is TGTGCCAGCAGCTTAAGGGTCAGGGGTGCCTACGAGCAGTACTTC. This translates into CASSLRVRGAYEQYF.

The J gene is TRBJ1-3, the V gene TRBV5-6; D is unresolved. V lost 4 bases to trimming and J lost 0 bases, with 20 bases between them. Looked up from germline, CDR1 is SGHDT and CDR2 is YYEEEE. The CDR3 is made up of 18 amino acids. The CDR3 loop is CASSLARREGSSGNTIYF. The CDR3 DNA reads TGTGCCAGCAGCCTAGCCCGGAGGGAAGGGTCCTCTGGAAACACCATATATTTT.

The CDR3 nucleotides are TGTGCCAGCAGCGCCCTTCTAGCGGGAGCCTCAGATACGCAGTATTTT. Translated, it gives CASSALLAGASDTQYF. This chain links TRBV9 with TRBJ2-3, with 10 nucleotides matching TRBD2. Germline V gene lookup returns CDR1 SGDLS and CDR2 YYNGEE. The CDR3 has 16 residues. Losses at the gene ends were 3 bases for V and 4 bases for J; bases not matched to a gene: 8.

Here the CDR3 DNA reads TGTGCCAGCAGCAAAGATGGTGGGGACAGGGTCGGGGCCAACGTCCTGACTTTC. Translating it yields CASSKDGGDRVGANVLTF. The rearrangement uses TRBV21-1 and TRBJ2-6; the table assigns TRBD1, which was not confirmed against the DNA. TRBV21-1 is noted as a pseudogene. The length of the CDR3 is 18 residues.

This chain uses TRBV6-5 with TRBJ2-1; 8 positions agree with TRBD2. V dropped 7 bases and J dropped 6; count of bases not matched to a gene: 11. Germline-derived CDR1 and CDR2 are MNHEY and SVGAGI. This CDR3 contains 15 residues. The CDR3 region has the DNA TGTGCCAGCACCCAACCTAGCGGGCCGTCCAATGAGCAGTTCTTC. Translated, it gives CASTQPSGPSNEQFF.

J is TRBJ2-2 and V is TRBV18, with 11 nucleotides matching TRBD2. Germline CDR1 and CDR2: KGHSH and LQKENI. V was pared by 0 bases and J by 5 bases, with 5 bases of the junction left unmatched. The CDR3 covers 17 residues. Here the CDR3 DNA reads TGTGCCAGCTCACCACCGATAGCGGGAGGGCCAACCGGGGAGCTGTTTTTT. This gives the protein CASSPPIAGGPTGELFF.

The rearrangement uses TRBV6-5 and TRBJ1-1, with D uncertain. The CDR3 contains 14 residues. V was shortened by 6 bases and J by 0 bases, with 11 bases between the two germline ends. Germline V gives CDR1 MNHEY, CDR2 SVGAGI. The CDR3 DNA is TGTGCCAGCAGCCTAGATTTGATGAACACTGAAGCTTTCTTT. This encodes CASSLDLMNTEAFF.

This clone was seen more than once but under ten times. This chain uses TRBV5-1 with TRBJ2-2; D gene ambiguous. CDR1 SGHRS and CDR2 YFSETQ come from the germline V gene. V dropped 0 bases and J dropped 4 bases, with 4 bases sitting between them. The CDR3 length is 13 residues. This CDR3 reads CASSLVSTGELFF. The CDR3 DNA reads TGCGCCAGCAGCTTGGTATCCACCGGGGAGCTGTTTTTT. Full variable domain (rest looked up from reference TRBV5-1 and TRBJ2-2): KAGVTQTPRYLIKTRGQQVTLSCSPISGHRSVSWYQQTPGQGLQFLFEYFSETQRNKGNFPGRFSGRQFSNSRSEMNVSTLELGDSALYLCASSLVSTGELFFGEGSRLTVL.

This clone was seen just once. The J gene is TRBJ2-7, the V gene TRBV30, with 9 nucleotides matching TRBD2. There are 16 residues in the CDR3. The J segment lost 7 bases and the V segment lost 3 bases, leaving 16 bases of the junction unmatched. Germline values: CDR1 GTSNPN, CDR2 SVGIG (reference sequence). The CDR3 spells CAWSVGKTAGGREQYF. In DNA form, the CDR3 reads TGTGCCTGGAGCGTTGGTAAAACGGCGGGAGGGCGAGAGCAGTACTTC.

The chain couples TRBV2 to TRBJ1-2; 8 positions match TRBD1. There are 14 residues in the CDR3. CDR1 and CDR2 from the germline V gene are SNHLY and FYNNEI. V shed 3 bases, J shed 5 bases, and the junction held 5 bases outside the gene matches. The CDR3 coding sequence is TGTGCCAGCAGTGAGCGGACAGGGAGGTATGGCTACACCTTC. Its translation: CASSERTGRYGYTF.

V is TRBV10-1 and J is TRBJ2-3, with D perhaps matching TRBD1 (6 bases). Germline lookup yields CDR1 WNHNN and CDR2 SYGVQD (reference sequence). V lost 6 bases, J lost 3 bases, and 13 bases lay in between. CDR3 length: 14 residues. CDR3 sequence reads: CASSANTGTDTQYF. CDR3 nucleotides: TGCGCCAGCAGCGCTAATACAGGGACAGATACGCAGTATTTT.

V usage is TRBV28 and J usage is TRBJ2-2; 10 nucleotides align to TRBD2. CDR1 and CDR2 (germline): MDHEN, SYDVKM. The J segment lost 6 bases and the V segment lost 6 bases, leaving 4 bases of the junction unmatched. CDR3 length: 14 residues. The CDR3 sequence: CASSLAGEAGELFF. The CDR3 DNA follows: TGTGCCAGCAGCCTAGCGGGAGAGGCCGGGGAGCTGTTTTTT.

The rearrangement uses TRBV2 and TRBJ2-1; 13 bases map to TRBD2. This CDR3 region has 16 residues. V lost 5 bases, J lost 7 bases, and 8 bases stayed unmatched. Germline V gives CDR1 SNHLY, CDR2 FYNNEI. The CDR3 DNA follows: TGTGCCAGCAGTTACTTTACTAGCGGGAGGGGGAATGAGCAGTTCTTC. Its translation is CASSYFTSGRGNEQFF.

The rearrangement links TRBV6-5 to TRBJ2-6, with D perhaps TRBD1 (5 bases). The CDR3 spans 15 residues. The germline V gene has CDR1 MNHEY and CDR2 SVGAGI. The V end was cut by 8 bases, the J end by 0 bases, with 11 bases between. This CDR3 reads CASLGHLSGANVLTF. The CDR3 DNA sequence: TGTGCCAGCCTCGGACATCTCTCTGGGGCCAACGTCCTGACTTTC.

The chain uses TRBV5-1 and TRBJ2-3, with 7 bases identical to TRBD2. J was trimmed by 3 bases and V by 2 bases; bases with no gene match: 3. The germline CDR1 and CDR2 sequences are SGHRS and YFSETQ. This CDR3 is 14 amino acids long. The CDR3 is CASSLAGQTDTQYF. CDR3 nucleotide sequence: TGCGCCAGCAGCTTAGCGGGGCAAACAGATACGCAGTATTTT. Variable domain in full (rest from reference TRBV5-1 and TRBJ2-3): KAGVTQTPRYLIKTRGQQVTLSCSPISGHRSVSWYQQTPGQGLQFLFEYFSETQRNKGNFPGRFSGRQFSNSRSEMNVSTLELGDSALYLCASSLAGQTDTQYFGPGTRLTVL.

This clone was seen only once. The V and J genes are TRBV5-4 and TRBJ2-2; 9 bases line up with TRBD2. The CDR3 extends over 17 amino acids. CDR1 is SGHNT, CDR2 YYREEE, per germline (reference sequence). Losses at the gene ends were 3 bases for V and 2 bases for J; bases not matched to a gene: 8. The CDR3 bases are TGTGCCAGCAGCTCCCTAGCGGGACGATCAAACACCGGGGAGCTGTTTTTT. Its translation: CASSSLAGRSNTGELFF. Based on the CDR3 plus reference TRBV5-4 and TRBJ2-2, the full variable domain is ETGVTQSPTHLIKTRGQQVTLRCSSQSGHNTVSWYQQALGQGPQFIFQYYREEENGRGNFPPRFSGLQFPNYSSELNVNALELDDSALYLCASSSLAGRSNTGELFFGEGSRLTVL.

The chain joins TRBV15 to TRBJ1-4, with 7 bases identical to TRBD1. This CDR3 contains 14 residues. Germline V gene data show CDR1 as LNHNV and CDR2 as YYDKDF (reference sequence). V lost 1 base and J lost 4; bases outside the gene matches: 0. CDR3 region: CATSRGQGNEKLFF. CDR3 nucleotides: TGTGCCACCAGCAGAGGACAGGGTAATGAAAAACTGTTTTTT.

The chain couples TRBV5-4 to TRBJ1-2; D uncertain. CDR3 size: 16 residues. Per germline, CDR1 SGHNT and CDR2 YYREEE (reference sequence). Trimming removed 6 bases at V and 3 bases at J, with 21 bases between. CDR3: CASTQGGSAADYGYTF. In DNA, the CDR3 is TGTGCCAGCACCCAAGGAGGATCCGCTGCGGACTATGGCTACACCTTC. The entire variable domain, with the rest obtained from reference TRBV5-4 and TRBJ1-2, is as follows: ETGVTQSPTHLIKTRGQQVTLRCSSQSGHNTVSWYQQALGQGPQFIFQYYREEENGRGNFPPRFSGLQFPNYSSELNVNALELDDSALYLCASTQGGSAADYGYTFGSGTRLTVV.

The V call is TRBV4-1, the J call TRBJ2-1, with a possible D match to TRBD2 (6 bases). Per germline, CDR1 MGHRA and CDR2 YSYEKL. The CDR3 has 16 amino acids. Between the trimmed V and J ends, which lost 4 bases and 8 bases, there was a span of 21 bases. The CDR3 bases are TGCGCCAGCAGCCGAGATGAAGGGCGGGGAGTCGATGAGCAGTTCTTC. Translating it yields CASSRDEGRGVDEQFF.

This rearrangement joins TRBV27 to TRBJ2-7; weak D call: TRBD1 (5 bases). This CDR3 is 15 amino acids long. V lost 3 bases and J 5 bases, leaving 17 bases between the germline ends. Per the germline V gene, CDR1 is MNHEY and CDR2 is SMNVEV (reference sequence). The CDR3 region has the DNA TGTGCCAGCAGTTTTATCCCAGGGATGATCCACGAGCAGTACTTC. It is translated as CASSFIPGMIHEQYF.

The chain recombines TRBV20-1 with TRBJ2-1; no clear D gene. The CDR3 totals 10 residues. Between the trimmed V and J ends, which lost 3 bases and 10 bases, there was a span of 7 bases. Germline values: CDR1 DFQATT, CDR2 SNEGSKA (reference sequence). CDR3: CSARGREQFF. In DNA, the CDR3 is TGCAGTGCTAGGGGCAGGGAGCAGTTCTTC.

The V gene is TRBV5-5, the J gene TRBJ2-5; D might be TRBD2 (5 bases). Germline loops: CDR1 SGHKS, CDR2 YYEKEE (reference sequence). There are 15 residues in the CDR3. The V and J ends lost 4 bases and 9 bases respectively, with 22 bases between them. In DNA form, the CDR3 reads TGTGCCAGCAGCAAGGAAGCGGAGCAGCGCGGAGCCCAGTACTTC. It translates to CASSKEAEQRGAQYF.